This T cell receptor (beta chain) was sequenced during a study of blood T cells in healthy people across ages. Primers used in a second PCR of roughly 6 to 12 cycles were a sample-barcoded 5' primer and a J-beta primer mix. TCRdb processed the 5' RACE reads anew with MiXCR; each CDR3 protein has one entry. The table includes 700,000 or so distinct CDR3 sequences, about 43% detected once. CDR1 is LNHNV and CDR2 is YYDKDF in the germline V gene (reference sequence). This CDR3 has 15 amino acids. V lost 0 bases to trimming and J lost 2 bases, with 11 bases between them. The chain links TRBV15 to TRBJ2-7; D remains unclear. This sequence originates from a man at least 80 years old in good health. The sequenced material came from blood. The CDR3 reads CATSRDSGETYEQYF. CDR3 sequence (DNA): TGTGCCACCAGCAGAGACAGTGGAGAGACCTACGAGCAGTACTTC. Full variable domain (missing parts from reference TRBV15 and TRBJ2-7): DAMVIQNPRYQVTQFGKPVTLSCSQTLNHNVMYWYQQKSSQAPKLLFHYYDKDFNNEADTPDNFQSRRPNTSFCFLDIRSPGLGDTAMYLCATSRDSGETYEQYFGPGTRLTVT.